The clone carrying this T cell receptor beta chain was counted many times. As yet, its antigen is unknown. Germline V lookup: CDR1 MNHEY, CDR2 SMNVEV (reference sequence). J lost 4 bases, V lost 2 bases, and 10 bases had no gene match. This CDR3 contains 17 residues. Time point given: newly diagnosed GD, antithyroid drugs for less than 3 months. PBMCs provided the RNA from which the TCR library was made. These data originate in a study of regulatory T cells in long-lasting Graves disease. Notes on the study in general: With persistent disease, TRBV28, TRBJ1-2 and TRBJ2-5 were the favored segments.

Construction of TCR beta libraries relied on iRepertoire HTBI primers and on Arm-PCR targeting CDR3 regions. MiXCR, applied by TCRdb to the multiplex PCR reads, yields one record per CDR3 protein. The sample lists roughly 350,000 distinct CDR3 sequences, about 16% occurring once. The same specimen was also included in a second study, on T cells in Graves' hyperthyroidism and ophthalmopathy. That study reports: In making diagnoses, clinical symptoms, serum thyroxine and TRAb, thyroid ultrasound and orbital computed tomography were all used. Blood shared most expanded thyroid clonotypes above 0.001. Patients with ophthalmopathy were separated from those with stable hyperthyroidism by a 13 V-J model.

The sequence was obtained from a woman between 18 and 30 years old with Graves disease. The sample in question was peripheral blood mononuclear cells (PBMCs), obtained at new diagnosis, from a patient treated with antithyroid drugs. This chain connects TRBV27 to TRBJ2-1; TRBD2 matches 8 bases. CDR3 in amino acids: CASSLETPLAEYNEQFF. CDR3 DNA: TGTGCCAGCAGTTTAGAGACCCCACTAGCGGAATACAATGAGCAGTTCTTC.